Below, one T cell receptor (beta chain) is given with its context. Its specificity is not known. TRB was amplified from approximately 250 ng of peripheral blood genomic DNA per sample. The data were taken from a study of T cell clusters in autoimmune cytopenias. Study details: TRB sequencing had a median about 52,000 reads and 2,000 to 2,500 distinct clonotypes per sample. Findings and caveats of the study: No experiment has yet validated the function of the T cell clusters defined in silico. TRB repertoire shifts in secondary cytopenia and chronic lymphocytic leukemia mostly reflected lymphoma, not autoimmunity.

Multiplex touch-down PCR amplified TRB using TRB-A and TRB-B pools in one tube. TCRdb reprocessed the multiplex PCR reads; each CDR3 protein has one entry and no DNA is given. Its table records about 15,000 distinct CDR3 sequences. The CDR3 has 15 amino acids. Germline CDR1 is LNHDA and CDR2 is SQIVND (reference sequence). The chain employs TRBV19 and TRBJ2-3; TCRdb designates TRBD2, a call that cannot be tested without DNA. The material sequenced was peripheral blood. The sequence was obtained from a human donor with an autoimmune cytopenia or autoimmune hepatitis (not recorded which). The chain's CDR3 is CASSPGLAGTDTQYF. Using reference TRBV19 and TRBJ2-3 for the parts outside the CDR3, the full variable domain is DGGITQSPKYLFRKEGQNVTLSCEQNLNHDAMYWYRQDPGQGLRLIYYSQIVNDFQKGDIAEGYSVSREKKESFPLTVTSAQKNPTAFYLCASSPGLAGTDTQYFGPGTRLTVL.